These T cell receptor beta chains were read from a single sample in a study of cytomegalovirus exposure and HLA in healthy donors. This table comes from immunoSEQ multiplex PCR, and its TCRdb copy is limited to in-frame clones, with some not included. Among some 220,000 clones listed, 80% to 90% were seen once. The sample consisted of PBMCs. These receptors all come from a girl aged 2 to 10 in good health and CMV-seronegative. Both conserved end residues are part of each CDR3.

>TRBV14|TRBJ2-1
CASSQVGGEQFF
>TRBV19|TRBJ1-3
CASRGQGNAGNTIYF
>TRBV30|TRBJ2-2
CAWSFGGEGWNTGELFF
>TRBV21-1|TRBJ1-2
CASSARKTGEDGYTF
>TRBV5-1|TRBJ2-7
CASSRGTSGASYEQYF
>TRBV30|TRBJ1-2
CAWDRETLGYTF
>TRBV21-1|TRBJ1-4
CASKAKLFF
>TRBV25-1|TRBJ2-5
CAIQQGAQETQYF
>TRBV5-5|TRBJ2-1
CASSPGLAEGYEQFF
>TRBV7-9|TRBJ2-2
CASSLGTGSGTGELFF
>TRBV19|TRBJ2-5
CASSIQGVETQYF
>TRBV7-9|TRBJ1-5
CASSLGREQPQHF
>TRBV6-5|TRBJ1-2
CASSYWQGAFGYTF
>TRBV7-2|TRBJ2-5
CASSQPRTSFETQYF
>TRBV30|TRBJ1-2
CAWSGAYLIGYTF
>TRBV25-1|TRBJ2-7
CASSSPGTGRSYEQYF
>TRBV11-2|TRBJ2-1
CASSLRKSSYNEQFF
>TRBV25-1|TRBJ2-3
CASSLAGADTQYF
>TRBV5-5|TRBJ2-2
CASSLATGGNTGELFF
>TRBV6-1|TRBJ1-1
CASSEAVRTKNEAFF
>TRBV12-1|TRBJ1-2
CASSFPYQSTERYGYTF
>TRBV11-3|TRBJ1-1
CASSPVGQGANTEAFF
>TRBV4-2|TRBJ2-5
CASSHIAGGLQETQYF
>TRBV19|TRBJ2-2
CASSRGNTGELFF
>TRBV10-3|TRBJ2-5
CAIGASGQETQYF
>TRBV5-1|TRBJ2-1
CASSSLAGTYNEQFF
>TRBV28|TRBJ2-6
CASKPSGTVSGANVLTF
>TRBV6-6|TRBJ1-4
CASSYSTGVNEKLFF
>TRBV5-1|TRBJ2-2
CASTTSLAINTGELFF
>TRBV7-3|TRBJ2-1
CASTNGTPHYEQFF
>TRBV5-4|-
CASSLPGTGIYEQYF
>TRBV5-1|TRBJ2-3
CASSSGLAGVYSTDTQYF
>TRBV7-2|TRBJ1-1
CASSFRNFWATEAFF
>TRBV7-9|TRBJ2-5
CASSFGAGGPVETQYF
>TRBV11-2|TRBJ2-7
CASSSRPNPGTQISYEQYF